This TCR beta chain is drawn from a study of blood T cell repertoires in COVID-19. Per the germline V gene, CDR1 is SGHVS and CDR2 is FQNEAQ. J gave up 0 bases and V 4 bases, and 7 bases lay outside the gene matches. This CDR3 has 16 residues. Some clones are missing from TCRdb's copy, which holds only in-frame ones; the method was immunoSEQ multiplex PCR. The repertoire holds 380,000 or so clones, with roughly 90% as singletons. This chain joins TRBV7-8 and TRBJ1-1; the match to TRBD1 covers 8 bases. This TCR was recovered from a woman aged 25-40 years with acute COVID-19. The sample comprised PBMCs or T cells enriched from blood (not recorded which). For the CDR3, the DNA is TGTGCCAGCAGCTACACAGGGGGTGGGATGAACACTGAAGCTTTCTTT. This gives the protein CASSYTGGGMNTEAFF.